A selection of T cell receptor beta chains follows, all from one sample in a study of blood T cell repertoires in COVID-19. Repertoires were generated with immunoSEQ multiplex PCR, while TCRdb's copy carries only in-frame clones and drops some. The sample contains some 260,000 clones, more than 60% of which appear only once. Sequencing was done on a sample of peripheral blood. Every receptor here comes from a woman aged 40 to 50 with active or convalescent COVID-19. The CDR3 runs from the conserved cysteine through the conserved F or W. Each record gives: clone size, D gene, V gene, J gene, CDR3 DNA, CDR3 protein. The D gene is left open where the match is weak. Clone size appears in some rows only: once, few, many, or a class for an expanded clone.

once	-	TRBV9	TRBJ1-1	TGTGCCAGCAGCGTAGATATAGGGAGCACTGAAGCTTTCTTT	CASSVDIGSTEAFF
-	TRBD1	TRBV6-5	TRBJ2-7	TGTGCCAGCAGGGTTGGACAGGGGTTATCCTACGAGCAGTACTTC	CASRVGQGLSYEQYF
-	-	TRBV6-5	TRBJ2-4	TGTGCCAGCAGTTACGACGGAGACAAAAACATTCAGTACTTC	CASSYDGDKNIQYF
-	TRBD1	TRBV7-6	TRBJ2-2	TGTGCCAGCAGCTTCGGACAGGTCAACACCGGGGAGCTGTTTTTT	CASSFGQVNTGELFF
-	-	TRBV19	TRBJ1-2	TGTGCCAGCTGGGAGCGGGATCATCCCATTAACTATGGCTACACCTTC	CASWERDHPINYGYTF
-	TRBD1	TRBV28	TRBJ2-5	TGTGCCAGCAGTTTACGACAGGGTCCAGAGACCCAGTACTTC	CASSLRQGPETQYF
-	-	TRBV5-4	TRBJ2-3	TGTGCCAGCAGTCTGGTGGCGGGAGATACGCAGTATTTT	CASSLVAGDTQYF
-	TRBD2	TRBV5-1	TRBJ2-2	TGCGCCAGCAGCACCTTAAGACTAGCGGGGGGGCGCGACACCGGGGAGCTGTTTTTT	CASSTLRLAGGRDTGELFF
-	-	TRBV29-1	TRBJ1-3	TGCAGCGTTGAAGTCCGGACGACTATTGAAAACACCATATATTTT	CSVEVRTTIENTIYF
-	-	TRBV19	TRBJ1-4	TGTGCCAGTAGTCGTTGGGAGGCTAATGAAAAACTGTTTTTT	CASSRWEANEKLFF
-	-	TRBV2	TRBJ1-1	TGTGCCAGCAGTCAACAGGGTGTGGAAGCTTTCTTT	CASSQQGVEAFF
-	-	TRBV2	TRBJ1-5	TGTGCCAGCAGGGGCCAGGGGAATCAGCCCCAGCATTTT	CASRGQGNQPQHF
once	-	TRBV7-2	TRBJ2-2	TGTGCCAGCAGCTTGAATTCTATAGTAACCCTCACCGGGGAGCTGTTTTTT	CASSLNSIVTLTGELFF
-	-	TRBV7-9	TRBJ1-5	TGTGCCAGCAGCTTAGAGGGGTCAGGGCAAGGGAATCAGCCCCAGCATTTT	CASSLEGSGQGNQPQHF
-	-	TRBV7-2	TRBJ1-5	TGTGCCAGCAGCTGGACAGCAAATCAGCCCCAGCATTTT	CASSWTANQPQHF
-	TRBD1	TRBV13	TRBJ1-2	TGTGCCAGCAGCTTGCACAGGGGTTACTATGGCTACACCTTC	CASSLHRGYYGYTF
few	TRBD1	TRBV29-1	TRBJ1-2	TGCAGCGTTTGGACAGGGGACGGCTATGGCTACACCTTC	CSVWTGDGYGYTF
-	-	TRBV28	TRBJ2-2	TGTGCCAGCAGCCCTAGAAACACCGGGGAGCTGTTTTTT	CASSPRNTGELFF
-	TRBD1	TRBV5-5	TRBJ1-6	TGTGCCAGCAGCGACAGGGTTTCACCCCTCCACTTT	CASSDRVSPLHF
-	-	TRBV5-4	TRBJ1-1	TGTGCCAGCAGCTTGAACCCAGGGAAGACTGAAGCTTTCTTT	CASSLNPGKTEAFF
few	TRBD2	TRBV4-1	TRBJ2-1	TGCGCCAGCAGCCAAGTCACTAGCGGGGGCAACAATGAGCAGTTCTTC	CASSQVTSGGNNEQFF
-	-	TRBV6-5	TRBJ1-6	TGTGCCAGCAGCGTTGGGAGCTCCTATAATTCACCCCTCCACTTT	CASSVGSSYNSPLHF
many	-	TRBV2	TRBJ2-3	TGTGCCAGCAGTGCCGGGGTCCATAGCACAGATACGCAGTATTTT	CASSAGVHSTDTQYF
-	TRBD1	TRBV29-1	TRBJ1-1	TGCAGCGTGGTATCCGGGACAGTTAACACTGAAGCTTTCTTT	CSVVSGTVNTEAFF